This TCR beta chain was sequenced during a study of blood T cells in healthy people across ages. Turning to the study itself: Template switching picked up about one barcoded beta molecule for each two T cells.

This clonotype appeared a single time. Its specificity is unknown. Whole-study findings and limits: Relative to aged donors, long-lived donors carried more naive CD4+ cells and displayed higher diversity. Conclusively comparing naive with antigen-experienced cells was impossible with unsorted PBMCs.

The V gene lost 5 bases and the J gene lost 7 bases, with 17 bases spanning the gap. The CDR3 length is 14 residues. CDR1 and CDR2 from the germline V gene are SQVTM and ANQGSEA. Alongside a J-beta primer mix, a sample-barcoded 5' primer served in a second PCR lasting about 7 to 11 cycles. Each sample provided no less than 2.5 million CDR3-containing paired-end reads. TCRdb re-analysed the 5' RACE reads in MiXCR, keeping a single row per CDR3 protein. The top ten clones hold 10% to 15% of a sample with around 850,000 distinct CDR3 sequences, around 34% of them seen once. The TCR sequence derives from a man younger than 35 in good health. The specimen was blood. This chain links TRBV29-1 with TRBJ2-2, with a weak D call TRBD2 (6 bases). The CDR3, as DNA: TGCAGCGTTACCGGGGGACCTTCCGACGGGGAGCTGTTTTTT. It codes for CSVTGGPSDGELFF.